Listed here is a single TCR beta chain. Its antigen is still unknown. It may be a read error: a sequence one base away is much more abundant. Other DNA sequences of this sample code for an identical CDR3. This sample stems from a study of shared clonotypes between healthy human individuals. Whole-study results and caveats: A reduction in generation probabilities was seen for non-shared clonotypes relative to those shared by all four donors.

Only in-frame clones appear in the TCRdb table, and some are missing; sequencing was by immunoSEQ multiplex PCR. Among approximately 1,000,000 clones listed, approximately 75% were seen once. V was cut by 3 bases and J by 0 bases, with 7 bases left in between. Germline V gene lookup returns CDR1 SSHAT and CDR2 FNYEAQ (reference sequence). This CDR3 contains 14 residues. The chain combines TRBV7-7 with TRBJ2-3; tentative D call: TRBD2 (6 bases). The sequence derives from a man aged 18 to 29 in good health. Some clones in this sample may be carry-over from other donors' samples. Sequenced: memory CD4+ T cells from PBMCs. Specified subset: CD45RA-negative fraction. The CDR3 region is CASSLGTSTDTQYF. The DNA of the CDR3 is TGTGCCAGCAGCTTGGGGACTAGCACAGATACGCAGTATTTT.